The 8 T cell receptor beta chains listed next were all sequenced from one sample in a study of blood T cell repertoires in COVID-19. Generated by immunoSEQ multiplex PCR, the TCRdb table keeps only in-frame clones and is missing some. The table has about 28,000 clones, roughly 90% seen once; the top ten hold roughly 5%. Input material: peripheral blood. The receptors derive from a man between 60 and 70 years old with active COVID-19.

The V call is TRBV6-5, the J call TRBJ2-3; no reliable D call. CDR3 size: 13 residues. V was pared by 7 bases and J by 1 base, with 9 bases between. Germline V gene lookup returns CDR1 MNHEY and CDR2 SVGAGI. The CDR3 DNA sequence: TGTGCCAGCACGGCGGCAGGCACAGATACGCAGTATTTT. Protein: CASTAAGTDTQYF.

This chain connects TRBV14 to TRBJ1-2; D might be TRBD1 (6 bases). Looked up from germline, CDR1 is SGHDN and CDR2 is FVKESK. V was pared by 6 bases and J by 7 bases, with 18 bases between. The CDR3 is 14 residues long. The CDR3 reads CASSPLGGAGGYTF. In DNA form, the CDR3 reads TGTGCCAGCAGTCCCCTGGGGGGGGCCGGTGGCTACACCTTC.

The chain joins TRBV7-2 to TRBJ2-7, with 13 bases lining up with TRBD2. This CDR3 has 15 residues. Trimming removed 4 bases from V and 4 bases from J; junction bases left unmatched: 4. Germline CDR1 SGHTA, CDR2 FQGNSA. CDR3 in amino acids: CASSSGLAGLYEQYF. CDR3 in DNA: TGTGCCAGCAGCTCGGGACTAGCGGGACTATACGAGCAGTACTTC.

The chain uses TRBV27 and TRBJ2-1; tentatively, D is TRBD2 (6 bases). V gave up 10 bases and J gave up 6 bases, with 16 bases separating them. The CDR3 length is 13 residues. Germline V gene data show CDR1 as MNHEY and CDR2 as SMNVEV (reference sequence). This chain's CDR3 is CATRTHSGNEQFF. CDR3 bases: TGTGCCACCCGGACCCATAGCGGCAATGAGCAGTTCTTC.

The chain is built from TRBV5-4 and TRBJ2-3; tentatively, D is TRBD2 (5 bases). The length of the CDR3 is 14 residues. V shed 0 bases and J shed 4 bases, with 9 bases lying between them. Germline assignment: CDR1 SGHNT and CDR2 YYREEE (reference sequence). CDR3: CASSLAGSADTQYF. In DNA, the CDR3 is TGTGCCAGCAGCTTGGCGGGGAGCGCAGATACGCAGTATTTT. Together with reference TRBV5-4 and TRBJ2-3, the CDR3 gives the full variable domain: ETGVTQSPTHLIKTRGQQVTLRCSSQSGHNTVSWYQQALGQGPQFIFQYYREEENGRGNFPPRFSGLQFPNYSSELNVNALELDDSALYLCASSLAGSADTQYFGPGTRLTVL.

This chain links TRBV28 with TRBJ1-6, with unresolved D. The CDR3 consists of 15 residues. Trimming took off 6 bases at V and 6 bases at J, with 15 bases between the two ends. Germline V gene sequence: CDR1 MDHEN, CDR2 SYDVKM. The CDR3 protein is CASRPRGSGNSPLHF. In DNA form, the CDR3 reads TGTGCCAGCAGGCCCCGAGGTAGCGGTAATTCACCCCTCCACTTT.

This chain joins TRBV2 and TRBJ1-3; D call uncertain. Trimming stripped 6 bases from V and 3 bases from J, with 12 bases between. Germline CDR1 and CDR2: SNHLY and FYNNEI. This CDR3 spans 14 amino acids. The CDR3 DNA is TGTGCCAGCAGCGGACGCCGGGATGGAAACACCATATATTTT. Protein sequence: CASSGRRDGNTIYF.

This rearrangement joins TRBV7-3 to TRBJ2-2; possibly TRBD2 for D (6 bases). This CDR3 has 17 residues. Deletions cut 2 bases from V and 6 bases from J, with 19 bases between. The germline V gene has CDR1 SGHTA and CDR2 FQGTGA. The CDR3 spells CASSLFVSTSIAGELFF. The CDR3 DNA is TGTGCCAGCAGCTTATTTGTATCTACTAGCATTGCCGGGGAGCTGTTTTTT.